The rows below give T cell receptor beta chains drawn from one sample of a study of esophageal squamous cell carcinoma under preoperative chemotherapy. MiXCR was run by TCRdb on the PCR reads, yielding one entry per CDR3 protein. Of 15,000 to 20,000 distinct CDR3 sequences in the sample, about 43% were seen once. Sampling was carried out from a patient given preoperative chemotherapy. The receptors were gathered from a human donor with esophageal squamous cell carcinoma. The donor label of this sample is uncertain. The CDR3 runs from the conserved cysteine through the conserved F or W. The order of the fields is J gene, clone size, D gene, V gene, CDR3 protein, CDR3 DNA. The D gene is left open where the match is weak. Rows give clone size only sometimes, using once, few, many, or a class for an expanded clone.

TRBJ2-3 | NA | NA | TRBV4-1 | CASSQSTGTDTQYF | TGCGCCAGCAGCCAATCGACCGGAACAGATACGCAGTATTTT
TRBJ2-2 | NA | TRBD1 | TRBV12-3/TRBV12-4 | CASSLHSVSTGELYF | TGTGCCAGCAGCCTGCACAGTGTGAGCACAGGGGAGCTGTATTTT
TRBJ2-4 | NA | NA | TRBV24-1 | CATSAPVGGRAKDIQYF | TGTGCCACCAGTGCGCCCGTCGGGGGACGTGCCAAAGACATTCAGTACTTC
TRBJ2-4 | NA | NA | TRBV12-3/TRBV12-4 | CASSGHGRRNIQYF | TGTGCCAGCAGCGGACACGGTCGGAGGAACATTCAGTACTTC
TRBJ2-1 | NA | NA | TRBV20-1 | CSALLDSYNEQFF | TGCAGTGCCTTACTCGATTCCTACAATGAGCAGTTCTTC
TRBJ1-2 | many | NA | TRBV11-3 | CASSVGQFYGYTF | TGTGCCAGCAGCGTCGGACAGTTCTATGGCTACACCTTC
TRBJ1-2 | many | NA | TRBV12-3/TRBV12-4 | CASVFGSNYGYTF | TGTGCCAGCGTCTTTGGGTCTAACTATGGCTACACCTTC
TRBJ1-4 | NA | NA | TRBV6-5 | CASSYEGNEKLFF | TGTGCCAGCAGTTACGAGGGGAATGAAAAACTGTTTTTT
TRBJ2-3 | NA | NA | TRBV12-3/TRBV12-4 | CASSWVVRDADTQYF | TGTGCCAGCAGTTGGGTGGTTAGGGACGCAGATACGCAGTATTTT
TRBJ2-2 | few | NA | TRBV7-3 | CASSLGQGHTGELFF | TGTGCCAGCAGCTTAGGGCAGGGGCACACCGGGGAGCTGTTTTTT
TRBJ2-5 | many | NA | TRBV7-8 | CASSPLLGQSYEEQYF | TGTGCCAGCAGCCCTCTCTTGGGACAATCCTACGAGGAGCAGTACTTC
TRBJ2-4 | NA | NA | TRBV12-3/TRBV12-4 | CASSLGPDGGRGQDIQYF | TGTGCCAGCAGTTTGGGGCCCGACGGGGGGCGTGGCCAAGACATTCAGTACTTC
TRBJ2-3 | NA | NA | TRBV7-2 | CASSARQRWATDTQYF | TGTGCGAGCAGCGCACGGCAGCGGTGGGCCACAGACACGCAGTATTTC
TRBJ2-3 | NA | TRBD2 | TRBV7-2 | CASSPRLPGLAGNTDTQYF | TGTGCCAGCAGCCCTCGACTTCCGGGACTAGCGGGGAACACAGATACGCAGTATTTT
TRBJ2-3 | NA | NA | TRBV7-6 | CARSVGSGQGTQYF | TGTGCGAGGAGCGTGGGCAGTGGGCAGGGTACGCAGTATTTC
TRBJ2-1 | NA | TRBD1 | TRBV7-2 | CASSLGGDRLYEQFF | TGTGCCAGCAGCTTAGGGGGGGACAGGTTGTACGAGCAGTTCTTC
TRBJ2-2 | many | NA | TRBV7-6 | CASSLGQWSTGELFF | TGTGCCAGCAGCTTAGGCCAGTGGAGCACCGGGGAGCTGTTTTTT
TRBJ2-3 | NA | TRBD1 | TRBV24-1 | CATSDPAGRDRNTQYF | TGTGCCACCAGTGATCCCGCCGGGCGGGACAGGAATACGCAGTATTTT
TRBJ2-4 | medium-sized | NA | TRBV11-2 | CASSRVGQGDIQYF | TGTGCCAGCAGCCGGGTAGGGCAAGGGGACATTCAGTACTTC
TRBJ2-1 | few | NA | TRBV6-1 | CASRRSVNLFDNEQFF | TGTGCCAGCCGAAGATCAGTCAACCTATTCGACAATGAGCAGTTCTTC
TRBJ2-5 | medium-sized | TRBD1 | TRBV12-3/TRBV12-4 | CASSLLDRGETQYF | TGTGCCAGCAGTTTGTTGGACAGGGGTGAGACCCAGTACTTC
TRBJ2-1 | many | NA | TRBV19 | CASSPPVGGVNEQFF | TGTGCCAGTAGTCCCCCGGTCGGGGGAGTCAATGAGCAGTTCTTC
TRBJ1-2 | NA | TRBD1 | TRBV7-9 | CATTGGGYIYGYTF | TGTGCCACAACAGGGGGCGGGTATATCTATGGCTACACCTTC
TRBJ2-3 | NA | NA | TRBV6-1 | CASIQAVGTDKQFF | TGTGCCAGCATCCAGGCTGTTGGCACAGATAAGCAGTTTTTT
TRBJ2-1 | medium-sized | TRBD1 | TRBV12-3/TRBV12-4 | CASSRDSNTYNEQFF | TGTGCCAGCAGTAGGGACAGCAACACCTACAATGAGCAGTTCTTC
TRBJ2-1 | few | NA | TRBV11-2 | CASTHTEEQFF | TGTGCCAGCACCCACACTGAGGAGCAGTTCTTC
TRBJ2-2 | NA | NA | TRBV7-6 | CASSLAGVNTGTQFF | TGTGCCAGCAGCTTAGCGGGCGTTAACACCGGGACGCAGTTTTTT
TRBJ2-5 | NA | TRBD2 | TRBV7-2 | CASSLLAGETQYF | TGTGCCAGCAGCTTACTAGCGGGAGAGACCCAGTACTTC
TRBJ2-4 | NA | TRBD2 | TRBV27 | CRGTGGGAKNMQYF | TGTCGCGGCACGGGGGGGGGAGCCAAAAACATGCAGTACTTC
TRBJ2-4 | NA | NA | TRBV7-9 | CASSQVRALAKNIQYF | TGTGCCAGCAGCCAAGTGAGGGCCCTAGCCAAAAACATTCAGTACTTC
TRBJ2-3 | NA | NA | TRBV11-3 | CASSSHSTDTQYF | TGTGCCAGCAGCTCACACAGCACAGATACGCAGTATTTT
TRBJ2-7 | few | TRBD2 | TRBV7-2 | CASSSPPMLAGEDEQYF | TGTGCCAGCAGCTCACCCCCCATGCTAGCGGGAGAAGACGAGCAGTACTTC
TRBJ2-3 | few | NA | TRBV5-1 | CASSSSEGNTQYF | TGCGCCAGCAGCTCCAGCGAGGGGAATACGCAGTATTTT
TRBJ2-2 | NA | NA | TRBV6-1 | CASSLGLNTDTLFF | TGTGCCAGCAGCCTGGGACTCAACACCGATACGCTGTTTTTT
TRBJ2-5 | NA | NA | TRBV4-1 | CASSQEAAEPKETQYF | TGCGCCAGCAGCCAAGAGGCGGCGGAACCGAAAGAGACCCAGTACTTC
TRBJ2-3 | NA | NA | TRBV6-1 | CASSEWGRSLDTDTQYF | TGTGCCAGCAGTGAATGGGGGCGGAGCCTCGACACAGATACGCAGTATTTT
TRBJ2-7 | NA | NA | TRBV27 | CASSWTTNGGSEQYF | TGTGCCAGCAGTTGGACAACCAACGGGGGTAGCGAGCAGTACTTC
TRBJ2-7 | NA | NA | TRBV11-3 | CASSELGEDTQYF | TGTGCCAGCAGTGAGCTAGGGGAGGATACGCAGTACTTC